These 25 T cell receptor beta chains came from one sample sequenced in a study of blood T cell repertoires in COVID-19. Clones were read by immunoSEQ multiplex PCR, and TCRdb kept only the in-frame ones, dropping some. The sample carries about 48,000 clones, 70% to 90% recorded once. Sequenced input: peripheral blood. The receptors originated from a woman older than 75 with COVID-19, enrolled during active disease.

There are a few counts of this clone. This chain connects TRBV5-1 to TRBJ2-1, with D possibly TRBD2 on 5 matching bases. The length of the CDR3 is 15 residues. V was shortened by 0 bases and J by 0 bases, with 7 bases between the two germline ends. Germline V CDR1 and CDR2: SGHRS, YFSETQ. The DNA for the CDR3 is TGCGCCAGCAGCTTGGAGCGGTACTCCTACAATGAGCAGTTCTTC. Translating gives CASSLERYSYNEQFF.

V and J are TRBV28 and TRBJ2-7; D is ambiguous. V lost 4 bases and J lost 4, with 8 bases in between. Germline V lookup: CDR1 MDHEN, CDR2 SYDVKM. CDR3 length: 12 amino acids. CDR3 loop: CASSSRWYEQYF. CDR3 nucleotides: TGTGCCAGCAGTTCTAGGTGGTACGAGCAGTACTTC.

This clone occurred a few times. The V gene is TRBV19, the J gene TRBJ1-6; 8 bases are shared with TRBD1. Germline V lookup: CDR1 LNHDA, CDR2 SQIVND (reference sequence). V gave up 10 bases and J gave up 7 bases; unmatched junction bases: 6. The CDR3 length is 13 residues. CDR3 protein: CATAGGRNSPLHF. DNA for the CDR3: TGTGCCACGGCAGGGGGCCGGAATTCACCCCTCCACTTT.

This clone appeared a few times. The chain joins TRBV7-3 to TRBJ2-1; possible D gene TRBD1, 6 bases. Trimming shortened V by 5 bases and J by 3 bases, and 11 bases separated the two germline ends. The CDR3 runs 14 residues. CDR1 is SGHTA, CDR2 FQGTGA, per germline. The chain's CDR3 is CASSPEGVYNEQFF. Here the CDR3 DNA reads TGTGCCAGCAGCCCCGAGGGGGTCTACAATGAGCAGTTCTTC.

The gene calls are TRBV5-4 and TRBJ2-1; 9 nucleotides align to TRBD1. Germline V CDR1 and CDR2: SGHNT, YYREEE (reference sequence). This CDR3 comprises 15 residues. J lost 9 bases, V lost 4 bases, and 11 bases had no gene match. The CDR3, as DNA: TGTGCCAGCAGCCCCGGACAGGGGACCGTCCTTGAGCAGTTCTTC. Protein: CASSPGQGTVLEQFF.

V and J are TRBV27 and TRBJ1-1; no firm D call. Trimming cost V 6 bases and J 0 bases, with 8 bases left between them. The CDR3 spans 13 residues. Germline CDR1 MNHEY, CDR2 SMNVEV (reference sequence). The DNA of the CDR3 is TGTGCCAGCAGAAATTTCATGAACACTGAAGCTTTCTTT. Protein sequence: CASRNFMNTEAFF.

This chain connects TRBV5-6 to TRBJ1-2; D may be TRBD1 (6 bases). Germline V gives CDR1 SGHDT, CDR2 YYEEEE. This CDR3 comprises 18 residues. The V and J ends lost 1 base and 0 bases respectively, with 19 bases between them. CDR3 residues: CASSLYSRTVITNYGYTF. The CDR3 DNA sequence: TGTGCCAGCAGCTTGTATTCCAGGACAGTAATCACTAACTATGGCTACACCTTC.

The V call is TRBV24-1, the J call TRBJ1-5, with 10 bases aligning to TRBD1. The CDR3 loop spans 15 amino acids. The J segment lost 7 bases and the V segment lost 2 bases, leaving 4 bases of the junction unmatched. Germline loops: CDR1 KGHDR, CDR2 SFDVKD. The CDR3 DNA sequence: TGTGCCACCAGTGATTCGGGACAGGGGCGACAGCCCCAGCATTTT. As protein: CATSDSGQGRQPQHF.

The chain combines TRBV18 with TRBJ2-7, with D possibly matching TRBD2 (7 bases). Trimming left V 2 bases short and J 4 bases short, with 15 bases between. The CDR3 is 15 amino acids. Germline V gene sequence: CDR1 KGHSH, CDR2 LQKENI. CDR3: CASSPWGGRGYEQYF. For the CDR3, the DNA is TGTGCCAGCTCACCATGGGGGGGCCGGGGGTACGAGCAGTACTTC.

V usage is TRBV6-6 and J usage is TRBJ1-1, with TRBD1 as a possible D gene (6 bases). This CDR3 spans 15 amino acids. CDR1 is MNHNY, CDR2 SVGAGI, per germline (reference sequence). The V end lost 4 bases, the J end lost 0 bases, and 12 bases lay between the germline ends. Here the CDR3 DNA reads TGTGCCAGCAGTTCAGAGGACAGAATGAACACTGAAGCTTTCTTT. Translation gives CASSSEDRMNTEAFF.

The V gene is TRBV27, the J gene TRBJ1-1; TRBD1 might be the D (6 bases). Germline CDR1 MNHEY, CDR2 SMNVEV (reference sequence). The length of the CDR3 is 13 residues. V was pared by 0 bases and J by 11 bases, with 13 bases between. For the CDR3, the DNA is TGTGCCAGCAGTTTATCGGCAGGGGCGAGGGCTTTCTTT. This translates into CASSLSAGARAFF.

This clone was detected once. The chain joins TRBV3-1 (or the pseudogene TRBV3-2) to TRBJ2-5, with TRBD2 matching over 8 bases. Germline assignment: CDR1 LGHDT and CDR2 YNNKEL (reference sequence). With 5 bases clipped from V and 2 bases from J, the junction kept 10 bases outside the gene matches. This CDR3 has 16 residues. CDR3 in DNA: TGTGCCAGCAGCTCATCCGGGAGGGGGACACAAGAGACCCAGTACTTC. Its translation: CASSSSGRGTQETQYF.

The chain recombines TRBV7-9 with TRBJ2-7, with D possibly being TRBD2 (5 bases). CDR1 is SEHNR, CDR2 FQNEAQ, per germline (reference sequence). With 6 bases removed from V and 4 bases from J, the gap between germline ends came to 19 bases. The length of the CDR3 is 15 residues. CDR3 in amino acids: CASSGHLASVYEQYF. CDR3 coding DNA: TGTGCCAGCAGTGGGCACCTAGCTTCGGTTTACGAGCAGTACTTC.

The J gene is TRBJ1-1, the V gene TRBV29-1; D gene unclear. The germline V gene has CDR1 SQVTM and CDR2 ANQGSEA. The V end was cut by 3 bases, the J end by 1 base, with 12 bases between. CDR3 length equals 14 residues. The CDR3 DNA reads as TGCAGCGTTGATGCGGGAAGGCGGAACACTGAAGCTTTCTTT. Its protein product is CSVDAGRRNTEAFF. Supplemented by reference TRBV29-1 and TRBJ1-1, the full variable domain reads SAVISQKPSRDICQRGTSLTIQCQVDSQVTMMFWYRQQPGQSLTLIATANQGSEATYESGFVIDKFPISRPNLTFSTLTVSNMSPEDSSIYLCSVDAGRRNTEAFFGQGTRLTVV.

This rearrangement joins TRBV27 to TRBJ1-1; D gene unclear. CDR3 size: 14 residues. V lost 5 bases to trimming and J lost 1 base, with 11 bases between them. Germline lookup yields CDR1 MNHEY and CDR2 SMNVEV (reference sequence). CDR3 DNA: TGTGCCAGCAGTATTCCGACACAGAACACTGAAGCTTTCTTT. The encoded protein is CASSIPTQNTEAFF.

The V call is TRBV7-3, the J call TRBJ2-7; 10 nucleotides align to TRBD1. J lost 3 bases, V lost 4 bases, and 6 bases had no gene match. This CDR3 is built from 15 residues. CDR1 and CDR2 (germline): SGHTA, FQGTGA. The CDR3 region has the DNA TGTGCCAGCAGCTCGTGGACAGGGGGAGGCTACGAGCAGTACTTC. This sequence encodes CASSSWTGGGYEQYF. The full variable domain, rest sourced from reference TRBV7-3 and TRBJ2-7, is GAGVSQTPSNKVTEKGKYVELRCDPISGHTALYWYRQSLGQGPEFLIYFQGTGAADDSGLPNDRFFAVRPEGSVSTLKIQRTERGDSAVYLCASSSWTGGGYEQYFGPGTRLTVT.

The CDR3 coding sequence is TGTGCCAGCAGTCCGATCCAGGGGGCTGGAGAGCAGTACTTC. Protein product: CASSPIQGAGEQYF. The gene calls are TRBV2 and TRBJ2-7, with TRBD1 identical over 8 bases. This CDR3 comprises 14 residues. The J segment lost 7 bases and the V segment lost 5 bases, leaving 10 bases of the junction unmatched. Germline assignment: CDR1 SNHLY and CDR2 FYNNEI. The whole variable domain, remainder taken from reference TRBV2 and TRBJ2-7, is EPEVTQTPSHQVTQMGQEVILRCVPISNHLYFYWYRQILGQKVEFLVSFYNNEISEKSEIFDDQFSVERPDGSNFTLKIRSTKLEDSAMYFCASSPIQGAGEQYFGPGTRLTVT.

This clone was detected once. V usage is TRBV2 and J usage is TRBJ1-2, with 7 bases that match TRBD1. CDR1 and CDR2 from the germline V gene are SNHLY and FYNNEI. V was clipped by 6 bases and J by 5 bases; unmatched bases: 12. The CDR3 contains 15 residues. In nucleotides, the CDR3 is TGTGCCAGCAGAATCCAGGGGGGCGGACTGTATGGCTACACCTTC. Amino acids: CASRIQGGGLYGYTF.

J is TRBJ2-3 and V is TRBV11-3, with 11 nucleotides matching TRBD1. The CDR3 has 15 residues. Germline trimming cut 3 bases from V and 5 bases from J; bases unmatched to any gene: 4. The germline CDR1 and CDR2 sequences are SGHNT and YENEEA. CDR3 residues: CASSFGQGALDTQYF. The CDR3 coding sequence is TGTGCCAGCAGCTTTGGACAGGGGGCTTTAGATACGCAGTATTTT.

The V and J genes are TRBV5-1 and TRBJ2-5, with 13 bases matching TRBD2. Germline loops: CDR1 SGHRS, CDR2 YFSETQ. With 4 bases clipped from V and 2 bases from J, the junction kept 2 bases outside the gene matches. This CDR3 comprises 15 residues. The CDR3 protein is CASSLGLAGQETQYF. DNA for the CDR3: TGCGCCAGCAGCCTGGGACTAGCGGGACAAGAGACCCAGTACTTC.

CDR3: CASSQGIQGALQNGYTF. The CDR3 bases are TGTGCCAGCAGCCAAGGGATACAGGGGGCGCTTCAAAATGGCTACACCTTC. The chain uses TRBV4-2 and TRBJ1-2; 9 bases are a match to TRBD1. Germline CDR1 and CDR2: LGHNA and YNFKEQ. V lost 1 base, J lost 6 bases, and 12 bases stayed unmatched. CDR3 length equals 17 residues.

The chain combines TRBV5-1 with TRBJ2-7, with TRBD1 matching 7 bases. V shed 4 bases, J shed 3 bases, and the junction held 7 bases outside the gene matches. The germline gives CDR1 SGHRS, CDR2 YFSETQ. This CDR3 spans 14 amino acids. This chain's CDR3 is CASSQMTGRYEQYF. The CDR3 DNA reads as TGCGCCAGCAGCCAGATGACAGGGCGCTACGAGCAGTACTTC.

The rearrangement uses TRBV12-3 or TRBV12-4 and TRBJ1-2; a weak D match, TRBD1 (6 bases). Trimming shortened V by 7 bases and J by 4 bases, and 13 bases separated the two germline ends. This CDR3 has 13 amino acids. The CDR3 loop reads CASTSTGIYGYTF. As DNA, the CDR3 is TGTGCCAGCACCTCGACAGGCATCTATGGCTACACCTTC.

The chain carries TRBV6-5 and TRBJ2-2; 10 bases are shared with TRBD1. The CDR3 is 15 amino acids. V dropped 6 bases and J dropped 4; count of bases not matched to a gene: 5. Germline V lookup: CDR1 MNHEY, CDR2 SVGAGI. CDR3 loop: CASRTDRGPTGELFF. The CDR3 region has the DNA TGTGCCAGCAGGACTGACAGGGGGCCCACCGGGGAGCTGTTTTTT.

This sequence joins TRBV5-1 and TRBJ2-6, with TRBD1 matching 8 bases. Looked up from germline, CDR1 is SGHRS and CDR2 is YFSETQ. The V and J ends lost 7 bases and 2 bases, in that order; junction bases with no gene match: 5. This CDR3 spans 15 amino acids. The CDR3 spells CASRLQGAGANVLTF. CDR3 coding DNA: TGCGCCAGCCGGCTACAGGGGGCTGGGGCCAACGTCCTGACTTTC.